The 7 T cell receptor beta chains below were found in one sample sequenced in a study of shared clonotypes between healthy human individuals. The assay was immunoSEQ multiplex PCR, and TCRdb's table has in-frame clones only and misses some. The table includes about 110,000 clones, about 72% detected once. Sequencing used memory CD8+ T cells sorted from blood. As to subset: CD45RO+ cells pooled with CCR7-negative TemRA cells. The origin of the receptors is a woman younger than 45 in good health.

The chain employs TRBV28 and TRBJ2-7; D may match TRBD1 or TRBD2 (6 bases each). V was trimmed by 5 bases and J by 3 bases, leaving 20 bases between them. Germline V gives CDR1 MDHEN, CDR2 SYDVKM. The CDR3 runs to 16 residues. Here the CDR3 DNA reads TGTGCCAGCAGTGGCCGAGGGGCGCGGGACATCTACGAGCAGTACTTC. Its translation is CASSGRGARDIYEQYF.

This clone appeared a few times. The rearrangement joins TRBV11-2 to TRBJ2-5; D is tentatively TRBD1 or TRBD2 (5 bases each). V was shortened by 3 bases and J by 2 bases, with 22 bases between the two germline ends. Germline V gene data show CDR1 as SGHAT and CDR2 as FQNNGV. The CDR3 extends over 18 amino acids. Here the CDR3 reads CASSFPAVGAGFQETQYF. CDR3 DNA sequence: TGTGCCAGCAGCTTCCCCGCGGTTGGGGCGGGCTTTCAAGAGACCCAGTACTTC.

This sequence joins TRBV7-8 and TRBJ2-7, with 8 positions matching TRBD2. The junction had 11 bases not matched to a gene; V was cut back by 0 bases and J by 7 bases. This CDR3 contains 16 residues. Per the germline V gene, CDR1 is SGHVS and CDR2 is FQNEAQ. CDR3 sequence (DNA): TGTGCCAGCAGCTTAGCGGATACGGGAGGGCCAGAGGAGCAGTACTTC. Encoded protein: CASSLADTGGPEEQYF.

The chain recombines TRBV14 with TRBJ2-7; 11 nucleotides align to TRBD1. V was clipped by 3 bases and J by 6 bases; unmatched bases: 4. This CDR3 has 14 residues. Germline V gene sequence: CDR1 SGHDN, CDR2 FVKESK. The CDR3 is CASSHWTGGLEQYF. CDR3 sequence (DNA): TGTGCCAGCAGCCATTGGACAGGGGGCCTCGAGCAGTACTTC.

This sequence joins TRBV10-2 and TRBJ2-7, with no clear D. CDR1 and CDR2 (germline): WSHSY, SAAADI. The CDR3 contains 13 residues. V was cut by 1 base and J by 4 bases, with 8 bases left in between. CDR3 loop: CASSEFLGYEQYF. In DNA form, the CDR3 reads TGCGCCAGCAGTGAGTTCCTGGGTTACGAGCAGTACTTC.

The genes are TRBV18 and TRBJ2-1; 7 positions match TRBD2. CDR1 and CDR2 from the germline V gene are KGHSH and LQKENI. V lost 8 bases, J lost 6 bases, and 13 bases stayed unmatched. The CDR3 is made up of 15 amino acids. The CDR3 DNA is TGTGCCAGCAGCCAAGGGGCGGGAGTCCCCAATGAGCAGTTCTTC. Residues: CASSQGAGVPNEQFF.

The rearrangement uses TRBV6-5 and TRBJ1-2; TRBD1 is a possible D gene (5 bases). Trimming shortened V by 6 bases and J by 4 bases, and 15 bases separated the two germline ends. The CDR3 runs to 14 residues. Per the germline V gene, CDR1 is MNHEY and CDR2 is SVGAGI. CDR3 DNA sequence: TGTGCCAGCAGCCACTCTTGGGGGACCTATGGCTACACCTTC. Encoded protein: CASSHSWGTYGYTF.